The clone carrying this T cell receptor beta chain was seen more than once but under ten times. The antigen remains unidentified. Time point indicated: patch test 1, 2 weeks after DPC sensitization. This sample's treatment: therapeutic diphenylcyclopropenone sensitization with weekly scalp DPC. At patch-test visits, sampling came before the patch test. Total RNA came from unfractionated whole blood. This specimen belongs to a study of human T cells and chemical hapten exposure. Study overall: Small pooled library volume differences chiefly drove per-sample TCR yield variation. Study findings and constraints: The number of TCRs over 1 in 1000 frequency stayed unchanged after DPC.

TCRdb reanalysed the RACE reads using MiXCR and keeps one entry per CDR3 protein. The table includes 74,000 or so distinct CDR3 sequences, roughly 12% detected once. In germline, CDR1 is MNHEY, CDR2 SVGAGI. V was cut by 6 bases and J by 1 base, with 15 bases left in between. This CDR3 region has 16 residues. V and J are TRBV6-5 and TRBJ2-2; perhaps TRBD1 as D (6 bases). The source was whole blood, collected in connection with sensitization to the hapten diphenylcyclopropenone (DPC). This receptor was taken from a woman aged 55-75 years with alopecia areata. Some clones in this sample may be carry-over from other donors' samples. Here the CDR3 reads CASSSRTAKNTGELFF. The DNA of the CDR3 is TGTGCCAGCAGCTCCCGGACAGCAAAGAACACCGGGGAGCTGTTTTTT.